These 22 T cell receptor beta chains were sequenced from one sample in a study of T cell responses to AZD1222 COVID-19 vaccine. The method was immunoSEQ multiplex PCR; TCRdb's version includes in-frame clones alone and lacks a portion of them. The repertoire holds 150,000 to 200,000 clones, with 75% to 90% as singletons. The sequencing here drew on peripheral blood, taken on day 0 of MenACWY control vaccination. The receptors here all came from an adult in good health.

The CDR3 loop is CASSLGGQPRGSTEAFF. The CDR3 coding sequence is TGCGCCAGCAGCTTGGGGGGACAGCCAAGGGGGAGCACTGAAGCTTTCTTT. The chain couples TRBV5-1 to TRBJ1-1; 7 bases match TRBD1. Germline CDR1 is SGHRS and CDR2 is YFSETQ. There are 17 residues in the CDR3. J was trimmed by 4 bases and V by 0 bases; bases with no gene match: 12.

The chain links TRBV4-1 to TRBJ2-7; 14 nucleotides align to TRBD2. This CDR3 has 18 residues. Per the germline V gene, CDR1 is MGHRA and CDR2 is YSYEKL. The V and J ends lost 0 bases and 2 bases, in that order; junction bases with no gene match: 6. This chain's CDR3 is CASSQDIGTSGRTYEQYF. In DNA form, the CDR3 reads TGCGCCAGCAGCCAAGATATAGGGACTAGCGGGAGAACCTACGAGCAGTACTTC.

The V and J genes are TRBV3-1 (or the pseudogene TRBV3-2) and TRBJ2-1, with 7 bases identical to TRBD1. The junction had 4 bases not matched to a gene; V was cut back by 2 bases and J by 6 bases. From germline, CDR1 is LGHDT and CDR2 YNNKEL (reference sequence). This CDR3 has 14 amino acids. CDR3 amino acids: CASSQRDSLNEQFF. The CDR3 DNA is TGTGCCAGCAGCCAACGGGACAGCCTCAATGAGCAGTTCTTC.

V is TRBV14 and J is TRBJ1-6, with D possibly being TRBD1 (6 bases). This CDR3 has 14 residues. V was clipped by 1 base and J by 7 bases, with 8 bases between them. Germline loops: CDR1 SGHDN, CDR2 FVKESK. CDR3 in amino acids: CASSQGQGNSPLHF. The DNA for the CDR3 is TGTGCCAGCAGCCAAGGGCAGGGGAATTCACCCCTCCACTTT.

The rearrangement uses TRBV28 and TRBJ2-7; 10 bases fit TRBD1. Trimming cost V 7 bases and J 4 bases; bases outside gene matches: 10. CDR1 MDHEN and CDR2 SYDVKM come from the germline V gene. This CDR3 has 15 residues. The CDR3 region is CASTRATGGVYEQYF. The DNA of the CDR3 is TGTGCCAGCACCAGGGCGACAGGGGGCGTTTACGAGCAGTACTTC.

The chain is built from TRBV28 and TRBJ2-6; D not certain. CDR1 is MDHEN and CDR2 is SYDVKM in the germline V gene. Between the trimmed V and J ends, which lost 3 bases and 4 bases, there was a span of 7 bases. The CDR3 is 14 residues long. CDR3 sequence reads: CASSFRQGANVLTF. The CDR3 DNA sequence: TGTGCCAGCAGTTTCCGCCAGGGGGCCAACGTCCTGACTTTC.

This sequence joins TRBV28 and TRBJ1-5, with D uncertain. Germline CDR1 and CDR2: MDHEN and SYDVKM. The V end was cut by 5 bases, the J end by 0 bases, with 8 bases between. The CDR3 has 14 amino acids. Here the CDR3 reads CASSQAASNQPQHF. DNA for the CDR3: TGTGCCAGCAGTCAGGCAGCTAGCAATCAGCCCCAGCATTTT.

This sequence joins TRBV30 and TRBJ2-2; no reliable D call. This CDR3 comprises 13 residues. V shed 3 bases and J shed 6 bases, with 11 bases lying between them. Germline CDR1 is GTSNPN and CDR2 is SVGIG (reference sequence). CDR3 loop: CAWSITGPGELFF. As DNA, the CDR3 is TGTGCCTGGAGCATAACTGGGCCCGGGGAGCTGTTTTTT.

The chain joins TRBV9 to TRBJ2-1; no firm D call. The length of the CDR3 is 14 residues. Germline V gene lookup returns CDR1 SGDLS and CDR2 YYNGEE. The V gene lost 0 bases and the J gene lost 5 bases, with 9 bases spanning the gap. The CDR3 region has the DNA TGTGCCAGCAGCGTAGTTGAAGAGAACAATGAGCAGTTCTTC. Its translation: CASSVVEENNEQFF.

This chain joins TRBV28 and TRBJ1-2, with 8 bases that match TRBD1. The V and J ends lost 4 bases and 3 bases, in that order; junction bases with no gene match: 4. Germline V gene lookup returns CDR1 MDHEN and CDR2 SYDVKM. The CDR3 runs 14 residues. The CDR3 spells CASSSADRDYGYTF. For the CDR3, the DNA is TGTGCCAGCAGTTCAGCGGACAGGGACTATGGCTACACCTTC.

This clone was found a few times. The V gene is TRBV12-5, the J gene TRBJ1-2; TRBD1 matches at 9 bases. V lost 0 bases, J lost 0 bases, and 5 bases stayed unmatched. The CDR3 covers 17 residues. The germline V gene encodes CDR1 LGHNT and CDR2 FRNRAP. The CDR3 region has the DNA TGTGCTAGTGGTTTGGTAGCCGGGACAGGGTCTAACTATGGCTACACCTTC. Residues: CASGLVAGTGSNYGYTF.

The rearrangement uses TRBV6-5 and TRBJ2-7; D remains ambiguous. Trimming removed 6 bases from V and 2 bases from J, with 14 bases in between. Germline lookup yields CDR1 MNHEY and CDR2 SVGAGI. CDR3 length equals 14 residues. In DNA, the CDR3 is TGTGCCAGCAGCCCCCGTCGATGGACCTACGAGCAGTACTTC. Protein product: CASSPRRWTYEQYF.

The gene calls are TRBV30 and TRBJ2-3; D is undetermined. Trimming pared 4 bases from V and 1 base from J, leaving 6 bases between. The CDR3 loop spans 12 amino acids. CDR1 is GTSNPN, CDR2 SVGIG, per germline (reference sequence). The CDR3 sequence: CAWTEGTDTQYF. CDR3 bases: TGTGCCTGGACTGAGGGCACAGATACGCAGTATTTT.

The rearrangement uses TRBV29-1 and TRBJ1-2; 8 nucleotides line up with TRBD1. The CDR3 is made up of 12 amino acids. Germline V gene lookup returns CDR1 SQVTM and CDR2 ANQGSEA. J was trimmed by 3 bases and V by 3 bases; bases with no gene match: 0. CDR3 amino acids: CSVDRGHYGYTF. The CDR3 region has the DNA TGCAGCGTTGACAGGGGGCACTATGGCTACACCTTC.

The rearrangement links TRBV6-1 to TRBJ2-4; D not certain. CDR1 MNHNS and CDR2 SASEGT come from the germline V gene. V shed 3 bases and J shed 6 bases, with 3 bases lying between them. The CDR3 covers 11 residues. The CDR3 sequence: CASSDVNIQYF. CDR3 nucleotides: TGTGCCAGCAGTGATGTAAACATTCAGTACTTC.

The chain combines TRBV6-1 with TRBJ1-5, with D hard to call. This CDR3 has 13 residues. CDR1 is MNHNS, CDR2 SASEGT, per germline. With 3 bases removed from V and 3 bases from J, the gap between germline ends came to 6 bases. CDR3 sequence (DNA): TGTGCCAGCAGTGACGGGGTCAATCAGCCCCAGCATTTT. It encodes CASSDGVNQPQHF.

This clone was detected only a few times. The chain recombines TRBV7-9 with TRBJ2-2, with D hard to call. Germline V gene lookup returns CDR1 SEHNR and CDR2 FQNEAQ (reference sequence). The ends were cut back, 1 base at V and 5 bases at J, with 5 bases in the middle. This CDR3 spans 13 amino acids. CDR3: CASSLESTGELFF. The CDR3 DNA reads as TGTGCCAGCAGCTTAGAGAGTACCGGGGAGCTGTTTTTT.

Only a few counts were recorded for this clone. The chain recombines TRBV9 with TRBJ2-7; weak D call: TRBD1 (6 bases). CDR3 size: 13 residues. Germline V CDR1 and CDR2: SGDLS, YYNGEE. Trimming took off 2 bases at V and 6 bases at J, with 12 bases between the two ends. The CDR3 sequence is CASSVLLGGEQYF. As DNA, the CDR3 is TGTGCCAGCAGCGTGTTGTTAGGGGGCGAGCAGTACTTC.

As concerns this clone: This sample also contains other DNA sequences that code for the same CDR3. The CDR3 sequence is CASSLAGANYGYTF. CDR3 coding DNA: TGTGCCAGCAGCCTAGCAGGAGCTAACTATGGCTACACCTTC. The genes are TRBV27 and TRBJ1-2; D remains ambiguous. Trimming removed 6 bases at V and 0 bases at J, with 11 bases between. The CDR3 is made up of 14 amino acids. CDR1 and CDR2 (germline): MNHEY, SMNVEV (reference sequence).

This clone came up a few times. The DNA of the CDR3 is TGTGCCAGCAGCGTAGGGCAGTCCGTTAATTCACCCCTCCACTTT. Encoded protein: CASSVGQSVNSPLHF. The chain combines TRBV9 with TRBJ1-6, with D uncertain. The CDR3 length is 15 residues. Germline V lookup: CDR1 SGDLS, CDR2 YYNGEE. V lost 0 bases to trimming and J lost 6 bases, with 10 bases between them. Variable domain in full (rest from reference TRBV9 and TRBJ1-6): DSGVTQTPKHLITATGQRVTLRCSPRSGDLSVYWYQQSLDQGLQFLIQYYNGEERAKGNILERFSAQQFPDLHSELNLSSLELGDSALYFCASSVGQSVNSPLHFGNGTRLTVT.

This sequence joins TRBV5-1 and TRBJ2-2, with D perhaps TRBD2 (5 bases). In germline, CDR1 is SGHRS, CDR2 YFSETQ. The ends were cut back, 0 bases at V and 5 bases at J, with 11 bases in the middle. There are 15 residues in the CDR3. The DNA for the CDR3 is TGCGCCAGCAGCTTGGAAGCTCGGGGAACCGGGGAGCTGTTTTTT. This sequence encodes CASSLEARGTGELFF.

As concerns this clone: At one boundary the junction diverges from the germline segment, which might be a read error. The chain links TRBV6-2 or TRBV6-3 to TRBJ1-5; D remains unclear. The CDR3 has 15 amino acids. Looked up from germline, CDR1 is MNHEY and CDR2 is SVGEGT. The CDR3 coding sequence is TGTGTCAGCAGTTTCGGCGGGCATAGCAATCAGCCCCAGCATTTT. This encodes CVSSFGGHSNQPQHF.